The 26 T cell receptor beta chains presented below share a single source sample, sequenced in a study of shared T cell receptors in the human thymus. TCRdb's copy holds only in-frame clones and misses some; the assay was immunoSEQ multiplex PCR. This table holds over 650,000 clones, 70% to 90% found once. These same data were also listed under a study on human thymus T cells.

Sequenced input: thymocytes. The receptor source for this set is a boy in the first two years of life with a congenital heart defect.

V gene TRBV19 combines with J gene TRBJ1-1; D is possibly TRBD1 (6 bases). The CDR3 runs 13 residues. The germline V and J ends were trimmed by 8 bases and 7 bases, with 17 bases remaining between them. CDR1 is LNHDA, CDR2 SQIVND, per germline (reference sequence). As DNA, the CDR3 is TGTGCCAGTCACTCTAGGAGCAGGGGTGAAGCTTTCTTT. Amino acids: CASHSRSRGEAFF.

This clone occurred once. The CDR3 loop is CASSMGGWGETQYF. The CDR3 nucleotides are TGTGCCAGCAGTATGGGAGGGTGGGGGGAGACCCAGTACTTC. The V gene is TRBV27, the J gene TRBJ2-5; 7 bases align to TRBD2. The CDR3 covers 14 residues. The germline CDR1 and CDR2 sequences are MNHEY and SMNVEV (reference sequence). With 5 bases clipped from V and 5 bases from J, the junction kept 8 bases outside the gene matches.

This clone was observed a handful of times. This rearrangement joins TRBV19 to TRBJ2-7, with TRBD1 matching 9 bases. The CDR3 has 15 amino acids. The germline V gene encodes CDR1 LNHDA and CDR2 SQIVND (reference sequence). V was pared by 6 bases and J by 5 bases, with 11 bases of the junction left unmatched. CDR3 DNA: TGTGCCAGTAGGAGGAGACAGGGGGGATTCCACGAGCAGTACTTC. Translated, it gives CASRRRQGGFHEQYF.

This sequence joins TRBV19 and TRBJ1-5; D remains unclear. The germline V gene has CDR1 LNHDA and CDR2 SQIVND (reference sequence). The CDR3 contains 17 residues. The V and J ends lost 1 base and 4 bases respectively, with 17 bases between them. CDR3 nucleotide sequence: TGTGCCAGTAGTATAGCCCCGTATAATGTCGTGAATCAGCCCCAGCATTTT. It is translated as CASSIAPYNVVNQPQHF.

DNA of the CDR3: TGTGCCAGCAGCCTCCGATTCGGGGGGCCCTCCGTTCGCAATGAGCAGTTCTTC. This translates into CASSLRFGGPSVRNEQFF. The chain combines TRBV7-9 with TRBJ2-1, with TRBD2 as a possible D gene (7 bases). The germline V gene has CDR1 SEHNR and CDR2 FQNEAQ (reference sequence). This CDR3 has 18 amino acids. V dropped 5 bases and J dropped 6 bases, with 26 bases sitting between them.

The chain is built from TRBV4-3 and TRBJ2-7, with D perhaps matching TRBD1 (6 bases). The germline V gene has CDR1 LGHNA and CDR2 YSLEER. V lost 0 bases, J lost 7 bases, and 7 bases lay in between. The CDR3 is made up of 12 amino acids. CDR3 sequence reads: CASSQEGTEQYF. The CDR3 DNA reads as TGCGCCAGCAGCCAAGAGGGGACAGAGCAGTACTTC.

The rearrangement uses TRBV30 and TRBJ2-7, with a possible D match to TRBD2 (6 bases). V shed 4 bases and J shed 3 bases, with 16 bases lying between them. Per the germline V gene, CDR1 is GTSNPN and CDR2 is SVGIG (reference sequence). The CDR3 runs 14 residues. CDR3 amino acids: CAWMAGSEHYEQYF. The CDR3 DNA sequence: TGTGCCTGGATGGCGGGGTCAGAGCACTACGAGCAGTACTTC.

This clone was seen more than once but under ten times. The chain combines TRBV27 with TRBJ1-1; no clear D. Looked up from germline, CDR1 is MNHEY and CDR2 is SMNVEV (reference sequence). Trimming took 8 bases from V and 2 from J, leaving 15 bases between them. There are 14 residues in the CDR3. CDR3 protein: CASRPGSLNTEAFF. In DNA, the CDR3 is TGTGCCAGCCGCCCGGGGAGCCTAAACACTGAAGCTTTCTTT.

The chain links TRBV5-1 to TRBJ2-1, with TRBD1 as a possible D gene (6 bases). This CDR3 has 14 amino acids. Germline-derived CDR1 and CDR2 are SGHRS and YFSETQ. Deletions cut 0 bases from V and 10 bases from J, with 14 bases between. The CDR3 loop is CASSLGRGPLEQFF. The CDR3 nucleotides read TGCGCCAGCAGCTTGGGCAGGGGTCCGCTCGAGCAGTTCTTC. The whole variable domain, remainder taken from reference TRBV5-1 and TRBJ2-1, is KAGVTQTPRYLIKTRGQQVTLSCSPISGHRSVSWYQQTPGQGLQFLFEYFSETQRNKGNFPGRFSGRQFSNSRSEMNVSTLELGDSALYLCASSLGRGPLEQFFGPGTRLTVL.

This rearrangement joins TRBV28 to TRBJ2-1; TRBD1 might be the D (5 bases). V was clipped by 5 bases and J by 8 bases, with 22 bases between them. The CDR3 contains 16 residues. The germline V gene encodes CDR1 MDHEN and CDR2 SYDVKM. CDR3 nucleotides: TGTGCCAGCAGTCCCTACCGACAGTCGACGGACGATGAGCAGTTCTTC. Protein product: CASSPYRQSTDDEQFF.

The chain employs TRBV4-1 and TRBJ1-5; D gene unclear. Germline V CDR1 and CDR2: MGHRA, YSYEKL. This CDR3 region has 16 residues. V lost 1 base and J lost 4, with 14 bases in between. Here the CDR3 reads CASSQAPGSRNQPQHF. The CDR3 DNA sequence: TGCGCCAGCAGCCAAGCTCCGGGGAGCCGGAATCAGCCCCAGCATTTT.

This clone was observed a single time. This chain uses TRBV7-3 with TRBJ1-1; D gene ambiguous. There are 15 residues in the CDR3. The V and J ends lost 1 base and 0 bases respectively, with 9 bases between them. CDR1 is SGHTA, CDR2 FQGTGA, per germline. CDR3 in amino acids: CASSLNPVLNTEAFF. The CDR3 DNA follows: TGTGCCAGCAGCTTAAATCCGGTACTGAACACTGAAGCTTTCTTT.

The rearrangement uses TRBV5-6 and TRBJ1-1; the match to TRBD1 covers 7 bases. Looked up from germline, CDR1 is SGHDT and CDR2 is YYEEEE. The V segment lost 2 bases and the J segment 6 bases; nucleotides outside the gene matches: 7. This CDR3 spans 14 amino acids. For the CDR3, the DNA is TGTGCCAGCAGCTTTGCGACAGGGAAGGCTGAAGCTTTCTTT. Protein product: CASSFATGKAEAFF.

In nucleotides, the CDR3 is TGTGCCAGCAGTACGCCGGGACAGAAGACCTACGAGCAGTACTTC. Translation: CASSTPGQKTYEQYF. The gene calls are TRBV27 and TRBJ2-7, with 7 bases aligning to TRBD1. V was clipped by 5 bases and J by 2 bases; unmatched bases: 9. The CDR3 runs to 15 residues. Germline loops: CDR1 MNHEY, CDR2 SMNVEV (reference sequence).

As DNA, the CDR3 is TGTGCCAGCAGGGGACAGGGTCTTTCGGGTCAGCCCCAGCATTTT. This gives the protein CASRGQGLSGQPQHF. The rearrangement uses TRBV28 and TRBJ1-5, with 9 bases that match TRBD1. The V and J ends lost 6 bases and 6 bases, in that order; junction bases with no gene match: 9. Looked up from germline, CDR1 is MDHEN and CDR2 is SYDVKM. There are 15 residues in the CDR3.

This clone was recorded once. The chain couples TRBV27 to TRBJ1-6; D unresolved. There are 15 residues in the CDR3. The ends were cut back, 3 bases at V and 8 bases at J, with 14 bases in the middle. Looked up from germline, CDR1 is MNHEY and CDR2 is SMNVEV (reference sequence). The DNA for the CDR3 is TGTGCCAGCAGTTTGGTAGGCCCGGCGGATTCACCCCTCCACTTT. Its translation: CASSLVGPADSPLHF.

The V gene is TRBV11-2, the J gene TRBJ2-7, with D possibly matching TRBD1 (6 bases). The germline V gene has CDR1 SGHAT and CDR2 FQNNGV. Trimming removed 5 bases from V and 3 bases from J, with 17 bases in between. This CDR3 contains 15 residues. The CDR3 protein is CASSHLTGGIYEQYF. The CDR3 DNA follows: TGTGCCAGCAGCCACCTGACAGGAGGAATCTACGAGCAGTACTTC.

The chain couples TRBV10-2 to TRBJ2-7; the match to TRBD2 covers 8 bases. In germline, CDR1 is WSHSY, CDR2 SAAADI. This CDR3 has 16 amino acids. V gave up 2 bases and J gave up 0 bases; unmatched junction bases: 6. The DNA of the CDR3 is TGCGCCAGCAGTGAGAGGGGACTAGGGAGCTCCTACGAGCAGTACTTC. Translating gives CASSERGLGSSYEQYF.

This chain uses TRBV4-3 with TRBJ1-6; D perhaps matches TRBD1 (6 bases). The germline V and J ends were trimmed by 0 bases and 5 bases, with 11 bases remaining between them. Germline V gene data show CDR1 as LGHNA and CDR2 as YSLEER. The length of the CDR3 is 16 residues. CDR3 protein: CASSQDLGGHNSPLHF. CDR3 DNA: TGCGCCAGCAGCCAAGATCTCGGGGGGCATAATTCACCCCTCCACTTT.

This clone was recorded once. CDR3 DNA sequence: TGTGCCAGCAGTGATGTGAGGGACAGGAACACTGGCTACACCTTC. Its protein product is CASSDVRDRNTGYTF. V and J are TRBV2 and TRBJ1-2, with 8 bases matching TRBD1. The trim removed 3 bases at V and 7 bases at J, leaving 10 bases unmatched. The CDR3 length is 15 residues. Germline loops: CDR1 SNHLY, CDR2 FYNNEI.

This chain connects TRBV7-2 to TRBJ2-3; D gene uncertain. The germline gives CDR1 SGHTA, CDR2 FQGNSA. V was cut by 1 base and J by 4 bases, with 3 bases left in between. CDR3 length equals 12 residues. The chain's CDR3 is CASSLVSDTQYF. The CDR3 DNA follows: TGTGCCAGCAGCTTAGTATCAGATACGCAGTATTTT.

This chain joins TRBV28 and TRBJ1-5; TRBD1 is a possible D gene (5 bases). This CDR3 is 15 amino acids long. The germline CDR1 and CDR2 sequences are MDHEN and SYDVKM. Deletions cut 3 bases from V and 2 bases from J, with 11 bases between. For the CDR3, the DNA is TGTGCCAGCAGTTTCAGGGCGGGACGCAATCAGCCCCAGCATTTT. Its translation is CASSFRAGRNQPQHF.

The V call is TRBV4-3, the J call TRBJ1-2; tentatively, D is TRBD1 (6 bases). The CDR3 extends over 14 amino acids. Germline CDR1 is LGHNA and CDR2 is YSLEER. V lost 3 bases and J lost 6, with 14 bases in between. CDR3 sequence: CASSQDVQGDGYTF. The DNA of the CDR3 is TGCGCCAGCAGCCAGGACGTACAGGGTGATGGCTACACCTTC.

The V call is TRBV4-3, the J call TRBJ2-7; 9 bases align to TRBD2. The V gene end was trimmed by 0 bases and the J gene end by 3 bases; junction bases not matched to a gene: 12. The CDR3 loop spans 18 amino acids. Germline loops: CDR1 LGHNA, CDR2 YSLEER. Here the CDR3 reads CASSQEVGAGGLIYEQYF. The CDR3 nucleotides read TGCGCCAGCAGCCAAGAGGTCGGGGCGGGAGGGCTTATCTACGAGCAGTACTTC.

The genes are TRBV6-5 and TRBJ2-7; D unresolved. The CDR3 has 15 amino acids. Germline V gene data show CDR1 as MNHEY and CDR2 as SVGAGI. V was shortened by 4 bases and J by 0 bases, with 13 bases between the two germline ends. CDR3 nucleotide sequence: TGTGCCAGCAGTTCCACCCGTGAGTCCTCCTACGAGCAGTACTTC. This gives the protein CASSSTRESSYEQYF.

The chain couples TRBV27 to TRBJ2-1; D is undetermined. Looked up from germline, CDR1 is MNHEY and CDR2 is SMNVEV (reference sequence). The V end was cut by 0 bases, the J end by 0 bases, with 15 bases between. The CDR3 is made up of 18 amino acids. The CDR3 DNA sequence: TGTGCCAGCAGTTTATCGTGGAATCGAGGTATCTCCTACAATGAGCAGTTCTTC. Residues: CASSLSWNRGISYNEQFF.